This T cell receptor (beta chain) was sequenced for a study of beta chain features in type 1 diabetes. Expressed TCRB transcripts got sequenced, as all isolated RNA was reverse transcribed. The table came from immunoSEQ multiplex PCR; TCRdb's copy has only in-frame clones and leaves some out. This table holds under 500,000 clones, 30% found once. Donors underwent one heparinised blood draw, about 110 mL on average. This clone has just a few counts. Germline V gene lookup returns CDR1 MGHDK and CDR2 SYGVNS. This CDR3 contains 15 residues. The V and J ends lost 6 bases and 4 bases respectively, with 18 bases between them.

Material for sequencing was naive CD4+ T cells from blood. V and J are TRBV25-1 and TRBJ1-2; D is undetermined. The TCR sequence derives from a man younger than 30 in good health. This CDR3 reads CASSTGGVLGYGYTF. The CDR3 bases are TGTGCCAGCAGCACGGGCGGGGTACTTGGCTATGGCTACACCTTC.